Following are 17 T cell receptor beta chains from one sample sequenced in a study of shared clonotypes between healthy human individuals. Assay used: immunoSEQ multiplex PCR; TCRdb lists only in-frame clones, some missing. The table includes 470,000 or so clones, 65% to 85% detected once. The sample comprised PBMCs. These receptors were collected from a woman in her 40s in good health. Some clones in this sample may be carry-over from other donors' samples.

This clone has a single count. The chain employs TRBV28 and TRBJ2-2; 8 nucleotides match TRBD1. The CDR3 is 15 residues long. The V and J ends lost 6 bases and 5 bases, in that order; junction bases with no gene match: 8. Germline assignment: CDR1 MDHEN and CDR2 SYDVKM. The CDR3: CASRPDRGRTGELFF. The CDR3 coding sequence is TGTGCCAGCAGGCCCGACAGGGGCCGAACCGGGGAGCTGTTTTTT.

The chain recombines TRBV9 with TRBJ2-2; D uncertain. Germline CDR1 reads SGDLS; CDR2 reads YYNGEE. This CDR3 contains 16 residues. The V and J ends lost 4 bases and 2 bases respectively, with 15 bases between them. CDR3 region: CASSPNPTPNTGELFF. DNA of the CDR3: TGTGCCAGCAGCCCCAACCCGACTCCAAACACCGGGGAGCTGTTTTTT.

A word on this clone: A read error likely explains this, since a far larger clone differs by one base. Other DNA sequences in this sample translate to the same CDR3. The genes are TRBV9 and TRBJ1-5; 10 bases are a match to TRBD1. Looked up from germline, CDR1 is SGDLS and CDR2 is YYNGEE. Germline trimming cut 3 bases from V and 5 bases from J; bases unmatched to any gene: 5. CDR3 length equals 15 residues. This CDR3 reads CASSATGTGDQPQHF. The CDR3 DNA follows: TGTGCCAGCAGCGCAACAGGGACAGGGGATCAGCCCCAGCATTTT.

This clone was found once. The CDR3 nucleotides are TGTGCCACCAGCAGAGATCAGGTCGAGGGGAATGAGCAGTTCTTC. This translates into CATSRDQVEGNEQFF. V gene TRBV15 combines with J gene TRBJ2-1, with D perhaps given as TRBD1 or TRBD2 (5 bases each). The CDR3 contains 15 residues. Germline V gene sequence: CDR1 LNHNV, CDR2 YYDKDF (reference sequence). The V gene lost 0 bases and the J gene lost 7 bases, with 13 bases spanning the gap.

The chain combines TRBV9 with TRBJ2-6, with 7 bases matching TRBD1. The CDR3 loop spans 15 amino acids. In germline, CDR1 is SGDLS, CDR2 YYNGEE. V dropped 3 bases and J dropped 3; count of bases not matched to a gene: 3. CDR3 in amino acids: CASSGAGGGANVLTF. The CDR3 nucleotides are TGTGCCAGCAGCGGTGCAGGGGGTGGGGCCAACGTCCTGACTTTC.

About this clone itself: Only one base separates this from a far larger clonotype, so it likely reflects a read error. V is TRBV25-1 and J is TRBJ1-1; the D is unclear. CDR1 and CDR2 from the germline V gene are MGHDK and SYGVNS. This CDR3 region has 11 residues. The CDR3: CASSDSAEALF. DNA for the CDR3: TGTGCCAGCAGTGACTCGGCTGAAGCTTTATTT.

V and J are TRBV28 and TRBJ2-1; unclear D gene. Trimming cost V 6 bases and J 10 bases, with 10 bases left between them. The germline V gene has CDR1 MDHEN and CDR2 SYDVKM. There are 11 residues in the CDR3. The CDR3 DNA reads TGTGCCAGCAGGGCCACCCAGGAGCAGTTCTTC. Its translation: CASRATQEQFF.

This chain links TRBV7-2 with TRBJ2-7, with D possibly matching TRBD1 (5 bases). Trimming pared 5 bases from V and 1 base from J, leaving 18 bases between. In germline, CDR1 is SGHTA, CDR2 FQGNSA. The CDR3 covers 16 residues. CDR3 amino acids: CASSPQGGGSSYEQYF. The DNA for the CDR3 is TGTGCCAGCAGCCCTCAGGGCGGCGGATCATCCTACGAGCAGTACTTC.

This chain connects TRBV7-9 to TRBJ1-4, with 8 bases identical to TRBD1. This CDR3 comprises 14 residues. With 6 bases clipped from V and 6 bases from J, the junction kept 6 bases outside the gene matches. Germline CDR1 is SEHNR and CDR2 is FQNEAQ (reference sequence). The CDR3 coding sequence is TGTGCCAGCAGTCGACAGGGGTTTGATGAAAAACTGTTTTTT. This codes for CASSRQGFDEKLFF.

V gene TRBV2 combines with J gene TRBJ1-5, with D possibly matching TRBD1 (5 bases). Germline CDR1 is SNHLY and CDR2 is FYNNEI. The CDR3 consists of 13 residues. Trimming shortened V by 3 bases and J by 5 bases, and 8 bases separated the two germline ends. The CDR3 nucleotides are TGTGCCAGCAGTGATCAGGGACATCAGCCCCAGCATTTT. Its protein is CASSDQGHQPQHF.

This chain uses TRBV28 with TRBJ1-1; a possible D gene is TRBD1 (5 bases). This CDR3 comprises 15 residues. Germline CDR1 is MDHEN and CDR2 is SYDVKM. The V end was cut by 3 bases, the J end by 5 bases, with 16 bases between. The CDR3 region is CASSFPARGTTEAFF. CDR3 nucleotides: TGTGCCAGCAGTTTCCCCGCCCGGGGGACGACTGAAGCTTTCTTT.

This chain joins TRBV6-6 and TRBJ1-4; D is ambiguous. Trimming pared 5 bases from V and 16 bases from J, leaving 17 bases between. The CDR3 contains 12 residues. Germline V gene lookup returns CDR1 MNHNY and CDR2 SVGAGI (reference sequence). The CDR3 region is CASSNALGSTFF. The CDR3 nucleotides read TGTGCCAGCAGTAACGCCCTAGGATCGACGTTTTTT.

This clone occurred a few times. This sequence joins TRBV9 and TRBJ1-2, with D perhaps TRBD1 (6 bases). V gave up 4 bases and J gave up 2 bases, with 12 bases separating them. Germline V CDR1 and CDR2: SGDLS, YYNGEE. CDR3 size: 14 residues. CDR3: CASSTQTGNYGYTF. CDR3 coding DNA: TGTGCCAGCAGCACCCAGACAGGAAACTATGGCTACACCTTC. Filled out from reference TRBV9 and TRBJ1-2, the complete variable domain reads DSGVTQTPKHLITATGQRVTLRCSPRSGDLSVYWYQQSLDQGLQFLIQYYNGEERAKGNILERFSAQQFPDLHSELNLSSLELGDSALYFCASSTQTGNYGYTFGSGTRLTVV.

The chain carries TRBV10-3 and TRBJ1-2; D is unresolved. CDR3 length equals 14 residues. Trimming took off 6 bases at V and 1 base at J, with 12 bases between the two ends. Germline values: CDR1 ENHRY, CDR2 SYGVKD. CDR3 DNA sequence: TGTGCCATCAGCCCTGGGCACCATAACTATGGCTACACCTTC. Translated, it gives CAISPGHHNYGYTF.

J is TRBJ2-2 and V is TRBV5-1, with 7 bases lining up with TRBD1. CDR3 length: 14 amino acids. CDR1 SGHRS and CDR2 YFSETQ come from the germline V gene. The trim removed 7 bases at V and 6 bases at J, leaving 9 bases unmatched. CDR3: CASYPQGTAGELFF. The CDR3 nucleotides read TGCGCCAGCTATCCACAGGGGACCGCCGGGGAGCTGTTTTTT.

This sequence joins TRBV30 and TRBJ1-5; D remains unclear. This CDR3 is 13 amino acids long. V was cut by 1 base and J by 3 bases, with 7 bases left in between. Germline CDR1 and CDR2: GTSNPN and SVGIG (reference sequence). The CDR3 sequence is CAWSAGHNQPQHF. CDR3 sequence (DNA): TGTGCCTGGAGTGCGGGCCACAATCAGCCCCAGCATTTT. Looking up the rest from reference TRBV30 and TRBJ1-5 gives the full variable domain: SQTIHQWPATLVQPVGSPLSLECTVEGTSNPNLYWYRQAAGRGLQLLFYSVGIGQISSEVPQNLSASRPQDRQFILSSKKLLLSDSGFYLCAWSAGHNQPQHFGDGTRLSIL.

The V and J genes are TRBV7-2 and TRBJ2-7, with D hard to call. Trimming pared 1 base from V and 0 bases from J, leaving 10 bases between. The V gene's germline CDR1 is SGHTA and CDR2 FQGNSA. CDR3 length: 15 amino acids. For the CDR3, the DNA is TGTGCCAGCAGCTTAGTTGGTACCAGCTCCTACGAGCAGTACTTC. Translated, it gives CASSLVGTSSYEQYF.